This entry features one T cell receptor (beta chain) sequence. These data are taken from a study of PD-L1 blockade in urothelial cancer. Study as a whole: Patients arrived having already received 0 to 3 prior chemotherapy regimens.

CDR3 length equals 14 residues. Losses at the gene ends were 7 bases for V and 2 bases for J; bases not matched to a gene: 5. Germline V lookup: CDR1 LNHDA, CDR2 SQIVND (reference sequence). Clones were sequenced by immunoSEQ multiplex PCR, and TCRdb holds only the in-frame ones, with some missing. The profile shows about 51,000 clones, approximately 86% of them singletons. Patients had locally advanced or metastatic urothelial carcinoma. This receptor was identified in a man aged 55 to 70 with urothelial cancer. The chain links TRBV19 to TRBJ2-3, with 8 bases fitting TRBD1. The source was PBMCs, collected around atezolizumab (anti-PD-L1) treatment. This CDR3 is CASKGTGTTDTQYF. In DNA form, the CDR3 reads TGTGCCAGTAAAGGGACAGGTACCACAGATACGCAGTATTTT.